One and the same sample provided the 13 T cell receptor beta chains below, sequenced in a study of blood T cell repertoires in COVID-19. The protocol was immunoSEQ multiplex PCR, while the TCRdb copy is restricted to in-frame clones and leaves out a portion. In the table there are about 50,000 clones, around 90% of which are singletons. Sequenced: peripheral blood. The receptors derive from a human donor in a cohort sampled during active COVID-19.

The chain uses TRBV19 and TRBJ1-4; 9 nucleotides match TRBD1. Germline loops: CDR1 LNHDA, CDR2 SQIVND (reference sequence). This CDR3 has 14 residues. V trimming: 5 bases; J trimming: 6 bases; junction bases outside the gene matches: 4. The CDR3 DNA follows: TGTGCCAGTAGTCACAGGGGGCTAGATGAAAAACTGTTTTTT. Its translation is CASSHRGLDEKLFF.

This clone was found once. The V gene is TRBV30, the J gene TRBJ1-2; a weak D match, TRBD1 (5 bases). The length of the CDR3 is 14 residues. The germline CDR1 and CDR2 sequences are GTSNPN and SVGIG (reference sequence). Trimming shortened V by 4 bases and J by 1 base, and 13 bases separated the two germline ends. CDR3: CAWTGIKLNYGYTF. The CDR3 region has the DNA TGTGCCTGGACAGGGATAAAACTTAACTATGGCTACACCTTC.

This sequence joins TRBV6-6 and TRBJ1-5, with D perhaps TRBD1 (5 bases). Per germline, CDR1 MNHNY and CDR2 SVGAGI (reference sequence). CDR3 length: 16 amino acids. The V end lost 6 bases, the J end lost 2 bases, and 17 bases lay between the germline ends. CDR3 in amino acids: CASRLRQGEGNQPQHF. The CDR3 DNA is TGTGCCAGCAGGTTACGTCAGGGCGAGGGCAATCAGCCCCAGCATTTT.

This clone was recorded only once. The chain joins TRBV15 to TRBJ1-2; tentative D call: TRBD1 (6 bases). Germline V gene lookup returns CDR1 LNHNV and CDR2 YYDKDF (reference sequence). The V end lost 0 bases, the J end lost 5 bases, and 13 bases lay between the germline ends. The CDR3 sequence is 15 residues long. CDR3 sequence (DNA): TGTGCCACCAGCAGAGACCACAGGCAGGGGTATGGCTACACCTTC. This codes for CATSRDHRQGYGYTF.

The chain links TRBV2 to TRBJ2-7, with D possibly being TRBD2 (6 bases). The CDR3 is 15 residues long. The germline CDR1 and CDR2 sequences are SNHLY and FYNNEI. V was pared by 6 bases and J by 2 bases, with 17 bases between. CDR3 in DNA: TGTGCCAGCAGCAAAGTAGCAACGGGAGCCTACGAGCAGTACGTC. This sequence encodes CASSKVATGAYEQYV.

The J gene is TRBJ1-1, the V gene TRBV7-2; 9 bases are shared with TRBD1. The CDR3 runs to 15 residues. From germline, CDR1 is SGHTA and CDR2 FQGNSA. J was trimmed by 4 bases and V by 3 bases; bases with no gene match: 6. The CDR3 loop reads CASSFTGGAGTEAFF. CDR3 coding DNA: TGTGCCAGCAGCTTCACAGGGGGCGCGGGCACTGAAGCTTTCTTT.

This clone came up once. The CDR3, as DNA: TGTGCCAGCAGAGAAAGGGCGAGGACTGGCACGAGAATAGATACGCAGTATTTT. Amino acid sequence: CASRERARTGTRIDTQYF. The chain employs TRBV6-1 and TRBJ2-3, with D tentatively TRBD2 (5 bases). V lost 6 bases and J 5 bases, leaving 27 bases between the germline ends. The V gene's germline CDR1 is MNHNS and CDR2 SASEGT. The CDR3 runs to 18 residues.

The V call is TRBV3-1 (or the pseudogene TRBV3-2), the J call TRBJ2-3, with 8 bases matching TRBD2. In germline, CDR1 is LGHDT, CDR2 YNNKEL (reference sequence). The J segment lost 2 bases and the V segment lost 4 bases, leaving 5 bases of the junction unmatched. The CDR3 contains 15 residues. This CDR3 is CASSLPAGATDTQYF. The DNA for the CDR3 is TGTGCCAGCAGCCTACCAGCGGGGGCCACAGATACGCAGTATTTT.

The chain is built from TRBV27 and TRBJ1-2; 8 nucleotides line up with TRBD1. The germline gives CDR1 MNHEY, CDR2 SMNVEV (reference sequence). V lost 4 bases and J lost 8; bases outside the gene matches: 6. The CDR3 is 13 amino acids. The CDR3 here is CASSSTGQGGYTF. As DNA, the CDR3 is TGTGCCAGCAGTTCAACTGGACAGGGCGGCTACACCTTC.

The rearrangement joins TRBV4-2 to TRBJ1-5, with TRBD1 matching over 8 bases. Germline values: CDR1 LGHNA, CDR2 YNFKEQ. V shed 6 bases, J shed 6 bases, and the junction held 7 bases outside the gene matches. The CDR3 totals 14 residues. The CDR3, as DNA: TGTGCCAGCAGTCTGGACAGGGCAGGTCAGCCCCAGCATTTT. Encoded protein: CASSLDRAGQPQHF.

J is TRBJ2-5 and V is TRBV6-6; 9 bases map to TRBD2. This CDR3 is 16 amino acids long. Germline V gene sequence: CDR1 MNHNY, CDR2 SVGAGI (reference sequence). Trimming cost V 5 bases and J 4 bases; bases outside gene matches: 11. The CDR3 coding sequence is TGTGCCAGCAGTGGACCTAGCGGGATCGGGGCAGAGACCCAGTACTTC. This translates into CASSGPSGIGAETQYF.

CDR3 protein: CASSLILAESGELFF. CDR3 DNA sequence: TGTGCCAGCAGCCTAATATTAGCGGAGTCCGGGGAGCTGTTTTTT. V gene TRBV7-8 combines with J gene TRBJ2-2; maybe TRBD2 (6 bases). The V and J ends lost 5 bases and 6 bases respectively, with 16 bases between them. The CDR3 length is 15 residues. Germline loops: CDR1 SGHVS, CDR2 FQNEAQ.

The CDR3 is CASSLTSEFTDTQYF. DNA of the CDR3: TGCGCCAGCAGCCTTACGTCTGAGTTCACAGATACGCAGTATTTT. The V gene is TRBV4-1, the J gene TRBJ2-3; D gene unclear. Germline CDR1 and CDR2: MGHRA and YSYEKL. This CDR3 has 15 residues. The germline V and J ends were trimmed by 4 bases and 2 bases, with 13 bases remaining between them.